The entry below describes one TCR beta chain. As processed by the authors: Reference gene primer amplification gave estimated nucleated cell counts. Assay used: immunoSEQ multiplex PCR; TCRdb lists only in-frame clones, some missing. The V and J calls and clone size come from that table; D and trimming were worked out from the DNA. Of about 240,000 clones listed, roughly 76% are singletons. This entry comes from a study of blood T cell repertoires in COVID-19. Study background: Samples of COVID-19 (acute and convalescent) were obtained from the United States, Italy and Spain. PBMCs, B-cell-depleted T cells, or T cells provided the cDNA or gDNA that made up the material.

While infection was still active, Seattle patients were enrolled and then followed longitudinally. V lost 8 bases, J lost 7 bases, and 5 bases stayed unmatched. Germline CDR1 reads MRHNA; CDR2 reads SNTAGT. The CDR3 totals 13 residues. This receptor was identified in a woman of 80 years or more with COVID-19, enrolled during active disease. The chain carries TRBV6-4 and TRBJ1-6, with 7 positions matching TRBD1. Sequencing was done on a sample of peripheral blood. CDR3: CASGGTANSPLHF. CDR3 nucleotides: TGTGCCAGCGGAGGGACAGCAAATTCACCCCTCCACTTT.